Presented here are 15 T cell receptor beta chains from one specimen sequenced in a study of T cell repertoires in cytomegalovirus infection. Using its own MiXCR run on the reads, TCRdb lists one record per CDR3 protein. The data show about 190,000 distinct CDR3 sequences, about 30% seen once. The sequenced material came from PBMCs. These receptors were obtained from a human donor in good health (CMV status not recorded). Some clones in this sample may be carry-over from other donors' samples.

The chain joins TRBV7-2 to TRBJ1-1, with D hard to call. Germline values: CDR1 SGHTA, CDR2 FQGNSA. The V and J ends lost 2 bases and 3 bases respectively, with 13 bases between them. This CDR3 comprises 15 residues. The CDR3 protein is CASSLKRIMYTEAFF. The CDR3 nucleotides are TGTGCCAGCAGCTTAAAACGGATTATGTACACTGAAGCTTTCTTT.

The J gene is TRBJ2-3, the V gene TRBV11-2; D is undetermined. The CDR3 covers 14 residues. Germline lookup yields CDR1 SGHAT and CDR2 FQNNGV. Trimming left V 0 bases short and J 2 bases short, with 6 bases between. CDR3 sequence (DNA): TGTGCCAGCAGCTTAGATTCCTTCACAGATACGCAGTATTTT. It encodes CASSLDSFTDTQYF.

The gene calls are TRBV7-2 and TRBJ2-3, with a tentative D call TRBD1 (6 bases). The CDR3 covers 16 residues. The V end was cut by 3 bases, the J end by 2 bases, with 15 bases between. Germline-derived CDR1 and CDR2 are SGHTA and FQGNSA. The CDR3 DNA reads TGTGCCAGCAGCTTCCGGTCAGGGGTTAACACAGATACGCAGTATTTT. Its translation is CASSFRSGVNTDTQYF. The entire variable domain, with the rest obtained from reference TRBV7-2 and TRBJ2-3, is as follows: GAGVSQSPSNKVTEKGKDVELRCDPISGHTALYWYRQSLGQGLEFLIYFQGNSAPDKSGLPSDRFSAERTGGSVSTLTIQRTQQEDSAVYLCASSFRSGVNTDTQYFGPGTRLTVL.

In its sample, this clonotype was seen a few times. This chain joins TRBV7-2 and TRBJ2-7; D is ambiguous. The germline V and J ends were trimmed by 5 bases and 3 bases, with 14 bases remaining between them. From germline, CDR1 is SGHTA and CDR2 FQGNSA. The CDR3 is 14 amino acids. CDR3 sequence reads: CASSPSGGFYEQYF. The CDR3 DNA sequence: TGTGCCAGCAGCCCCTCGGGCGGTTTCTACGAGCAGTACTTC.

There are a few counts of this clonotype. The J gene is TRBJ1-2, the V gene TRBV7-3, with D hard to call. This CDR3 has 11 amino acids. With 5 bases removed from V and 8 bases from J, the gap between germline ends came to 9 bases. The germline gives CDR1 SGHTA, CDR2 FQGTGA. Here the CDR3 DNA reads TGTGCCAGCAGCCTCCGGACGGGCTACACCTTC. This encodes CASSLRTGYTF.

CDR3 DNA: TGTGCCAGCAGTTTCAGGGGCCGCGATGAAAAACTGTTTTTT. Its protein is CASSFRGRDEKLFF. The gene calls are TRBV12-3 or TRBV12-4 and TRBJ1-4, with D maybe TRBD1 (6 bases). The germline V and J ends were trimmed by 3 bases and 6 bases, with 11 bases remaining between them. This CDR3 comprises 14 residues.

The chain carries TRBV6-2 or TRBV6-3 and TRBJ2-7; D might be TRBD1 or TRBD2, each matching 5 bases. The CDR3 is 16 residues long. CDR1 is MNHEY and CDR2 is SVGEGT in the germline V gene. V dropped 5 bases and J dropped 3 bases, with 20 bases sitting between them. The CDR3 protein is CASSVGPLVQGYEQYF. The DNA for the CDR3 is TGTGCCAGCAGTGTGGGACCCTTGGTGCAGGGCTACGAGCAGTACTTC.

This clonotype was observed many times. The CDR3 DNA follows: TGTGCCAGTAGACTGGACAGGGGGATCCTGTCGCCCCAGCATTTT. Its translation is CASRLDRGILSPQHF. The chain recombines TRBV19 with TRBJ1-5; 10 nucleotides line up with TRBD1. Germline CDR1 and CDR2: LNHDA and SQIVND (reference sequence). The ends lost 6 bases at V and 9 bases at J; junction bases unmatched: 11. This CDR3 has 15 residues.

The chain couples TRBV12-3 or TRBV12-4 to TRBJ1-5, with D unresolved. V lost 3 bases and J 4 bases, leaving 7 bases between the germline ends. This CDR3 contains 13 residues. The CDR3 spells CASSFSENQPQHF. As DNA, the CDR3 is TGTGCCAGCAGTTTCTCAGAAAATCAGCCCCAGCATTTT.

The CDR3 DNA follows: TGTGCCAGCAGTCAGGGCGCTGAAGCTTTCTTT. Translating gives CASSQGAEAFF. The chain employs TRBV27 and TRBJ1-1, with D possibly matching TRBD1 (5 bases). CDR1 is MNHEY, CDR2 SMNVEV, per germline (reference sequence). V was clipped by 5 bases and J by 6 bases, with 7 bases between them. This CDR3 is built from 11 residues.

This clonotype was counted between two and nine times. This rearrangement joins TRBV19 to TRBJ2-1; D is perhaps TRBD2 (6 bases). The V end lost 4 bases, the J end lost 7 bases, and 14 bases lay between the germline ends. This CDR3 has 14 amino acids. Germline CDR1 and CDR2: LNHDA and SQIVND (reference sequence). As DNA, the CDR3 is TGTGCCAGTAGTACCCTTCATAGCGGAAATGAGCAGTTCTTC. Amino acid sequence: CASSTLHSGNEQFF.

J is TRBJ1-1 and V is TRBV5-1, with D unclear. In germline, CDR1 is SGHRS, CDR2 YFSETQ. Trimming cost V 0 bases and J 9 bases, with 12 bases left between them. CDR3 length: 13 residues. The CDR3 nucleotides read TGCGCCAGCAGCTTGGAGGGTGATACTCAAGCTTTCTTT. It yields the protein CASSLEGDTQAFF.

The rearrangement joins TRBV7-3 to TRBJ1-6; D remains unclear. From germline, CDR1 is SGHTA and CDR2 FQGTGA. V lost 8 bases and J 7 bases, leaving 12 bases between the germline ends. The CDR3 is 13 amino acids. The CDR3 coding sequence is TGTGCCAGCGCGACAAGCGGCAATTCACCCCTCCACTTT. It translates to CASATSGNSPLHF.

This clonotype was seen a few times. The CDR3 is CASSPSGVVVLTDTQYF. CDR3 coding DNA: TGTGCCAGCAGCCCTTCAGGCGTGGTAGTCCTCACAGATACGCAGTATTTT. The genes are TRBV7-9 and TRBJ2-3; D is unresolved. Trimming took off 5 bases at V and 2 bases at J, with 20 bases between the two ends. Germline V gives CDR1 SEHNR, CDR2 FQNEAQ (reference sequence). This CDR3 is built from 17 residues.

About this clonotype: This may come from a read error, since a much larger clone is one base off. The chain employs TRBV7-3 and TRBJ2-5, with a tentative D call TRBD1 (6 bases). CDR1 is SGHTA and CDR2 is FQGTGA in the germline V gene. CDR3 length: 15 residues. The CDR3 nucleotides are TGTGCCAGCAGCTTTAACGGACAGAAGGGAGAGACCCAGCACTTC. Amino acid sequence: CASSFNGQKGETQHF. The variable domain in full, with the rest retrieved from reference TRBV7-3 and TRBJ2-5, is GAGVSQTPSNKVTEKGKYVELRCDPISGHTALYWYRQSLGQGPEFLIYFQGTGAADDSGLPNDRFFAVRPEGSVSTLKIQRTERGDSAVYLCASSFNGQKGETQHFGPGTRLLVL.